This record concerns one T cell receptor beta chain sequence. The antigen remains undetermined. Treg sorting used a CD4+CD25+CD127-/low gate. Semi-nested PCR with Nested Universal Primer A followed constant-region reverse priming of full-length variable regions. TCRdb redid the calling of the 5' RACE reads with MiXCR, one entry per CDR3 protein. The profile covers tens of thousands of distinct CDR3 sequences, with around 24% appearing a single time and roughly 2.2% taken by the ten largest. Study-wide points: The larger cohort examined one V-J beta rearrangement, not whole repertoires.

Per the germline V gene, CDR1 is MGHRA and CDR2 is YSYEKL. V lost 2 bases to trimming and J lost 2 bases; unmatched junction nucleotides: 9. CDR3 length equals 16 residues. The specimen was tumor-infiltrating Tregs sorted from the breast tumor. This TCR derives from a female donor with breast cancer. The V and J genes are TRBV4-1 and TRBJ2-7; 7 positions agree with TRBD1. CDR3 sequence (DNA): TGCGCCAGCAGCCAAACGACTTCCGGGACAGCCTACGAGCAGTACTTC. Residues: CASSQTTSGTAYEQYF.